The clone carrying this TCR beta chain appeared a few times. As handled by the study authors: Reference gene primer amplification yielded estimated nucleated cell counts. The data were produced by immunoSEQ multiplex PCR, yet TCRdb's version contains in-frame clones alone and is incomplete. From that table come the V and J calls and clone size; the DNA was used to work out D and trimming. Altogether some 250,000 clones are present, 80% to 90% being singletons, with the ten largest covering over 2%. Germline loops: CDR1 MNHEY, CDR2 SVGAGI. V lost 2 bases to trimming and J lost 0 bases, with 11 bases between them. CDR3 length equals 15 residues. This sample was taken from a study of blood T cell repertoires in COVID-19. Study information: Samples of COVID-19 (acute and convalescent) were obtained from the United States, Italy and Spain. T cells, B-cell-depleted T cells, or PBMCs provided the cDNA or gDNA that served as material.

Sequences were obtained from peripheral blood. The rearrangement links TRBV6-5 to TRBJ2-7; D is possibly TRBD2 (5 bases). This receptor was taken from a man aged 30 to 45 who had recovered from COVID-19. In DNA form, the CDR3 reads TGTGCCAGCAGTTACAGCGGATTCAGCTCCTACGAGCAGTACTTC. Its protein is CASSYSGFSSYEQYF.